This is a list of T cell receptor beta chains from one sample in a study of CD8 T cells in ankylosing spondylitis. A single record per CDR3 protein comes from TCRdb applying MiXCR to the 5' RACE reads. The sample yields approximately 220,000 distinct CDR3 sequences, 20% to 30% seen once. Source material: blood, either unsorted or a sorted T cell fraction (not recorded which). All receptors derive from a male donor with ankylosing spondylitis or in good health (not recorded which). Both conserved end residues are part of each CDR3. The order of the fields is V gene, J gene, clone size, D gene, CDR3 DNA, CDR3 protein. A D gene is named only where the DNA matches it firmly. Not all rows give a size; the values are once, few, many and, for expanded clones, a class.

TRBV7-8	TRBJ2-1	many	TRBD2	TGTGCCAGCAGCTTAACCCGGGAGGTCTCCTACAATGAGCAGTTCTTC	CASSLTREVSYNEQFF
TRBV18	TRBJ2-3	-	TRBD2	TGTGCCAGCTCACGCTGGACTAGCGGGAGGTTCACAGATACGCAGTATTTT	CASSRWTSGRFTDTQYF
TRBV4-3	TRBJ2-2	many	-	TGCGCCAGCAGCCGAAAATCTGCAGGAGGTTCCGGGGAGCTGTTTTTT	CASSRKSAGGSGELFF
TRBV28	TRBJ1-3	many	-	TGTGCCAGCAGTCCCCAGGGATCTGGAAACACCATATATTTT	CASSPQGSGNTIYF
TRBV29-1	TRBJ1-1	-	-	TGCAGCGTTGTCTGGGCTGACAACACTGAAGCTTTCTTT	CSVVWADNTEAFF
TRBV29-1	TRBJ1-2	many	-	TGCGCGGCAGGTACAGTCCAAAAAAGGGATGGCTACACCTTC	CAAGTVQKRDGYTF
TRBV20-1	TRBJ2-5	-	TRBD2	TGCAGTGCCAACGGACTAGTTGAGACCCAGTACTTC	CSANGLVETQYF
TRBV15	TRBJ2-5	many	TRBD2	TGTGCCACCAGCAGATCTGGGGGACTAGCGGGAGGACAAGAGACCCAGTACTTC	CATSRSGGLAGGQETQYF
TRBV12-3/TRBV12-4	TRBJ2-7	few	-	TGTGCCAGCAGCTGGTCGAGTAAGGACGAGCAGTACTTC	CASSWSSKDEQYF
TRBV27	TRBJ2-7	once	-	TGTGCCAGCAGTTCCCTCCAGACAGGCAAGGTGAGCGAGCAGTACTTC	CASSSLQTGKVSEQYF
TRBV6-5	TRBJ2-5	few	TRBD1	TGTGCCAGCAGTTACTCGATACTCGGGACAGGACAAGAGACCCAGTACTTC	CASSYSILGTGQETQYF
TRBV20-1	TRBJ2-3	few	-	TGCAGTGCTAGAAACTGGGACGGATCCACAGATACGCAGTATTTT	CSARNWDGSTDTQYF
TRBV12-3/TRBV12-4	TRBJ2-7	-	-	TGTGCCAGCAGTCCCGACAGGAACCCGTCCGAGCAGTACTTC	CASSPDRNPSEQYF
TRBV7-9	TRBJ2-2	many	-	TGTGCCAGCAGCCGCGGGACGCCTAACACCGGGGAGCTGTTTTTT	CASSRGTPNTGELFF
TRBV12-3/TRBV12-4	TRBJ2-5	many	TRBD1	TGTGCCAGCAGTTTAGCGCCCACAGGGGGGACCCAGTACTTC	CASSLAPTGGTQYF
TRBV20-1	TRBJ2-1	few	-	TGCAGTGCCAAGCGCCTCAAGGGTTTAGATGAGCAGTTCTTC	CSAKRLKGLDEQFF
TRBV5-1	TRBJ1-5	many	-	TGCGCCAGCAGCTTGGCGGGGGGTAGCAATCAGCCCCAGCATTTT	CASSLAGGSNQPQHF
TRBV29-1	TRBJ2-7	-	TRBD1	TGCAGCGTGTCACAGGGGGGAGCCTACGAGCAGTACTTC	CSVSQGGAYEQYF
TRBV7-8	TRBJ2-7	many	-	TGTGCCAGCAGCTTAGCGGCCCAGGGGCTTGTCTACGAGCAGTACTTC	CASSLAAQGLVYEQYF
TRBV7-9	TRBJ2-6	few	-	TGTGCCAGCAGCCCCAGGTTCCTCTCTGGGGCCAACGTCCTGACTTTC	CASSPRFLSGANVLTF
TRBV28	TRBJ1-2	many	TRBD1	TGTGCCAGCGGAACTCCAGGGGGCGCCGACTATGGCTACACCTTC	CASGTPGGADYGYTF
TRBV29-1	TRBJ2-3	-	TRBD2	TGCAGCGTTGAACGGGCTAGCGGGAGTGCAGATACGCAGTATTTT	CSVERASGSADTQYF
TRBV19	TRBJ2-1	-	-	TGTGCCACCAAACGGGGCGGGACCAATGAGCAGTTCTTC	CATKRGGTNEQFF
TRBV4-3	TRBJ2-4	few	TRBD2	TGCGCCAGCAGCCAAGGACTAGCGGGAGCCAGTGACAAAAACATTCAGTACTTC	CASSQGLAGASDKNIQYF
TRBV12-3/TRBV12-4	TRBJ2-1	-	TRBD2	TGTGCCAGCAGTTCTCGGGGTTCCGGGAGGGCCGATGAGCAGTTCTTC	CASSSRGSGRADEQFF
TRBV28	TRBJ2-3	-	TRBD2	TGTGCCAGCAGTCTATTCCCCTTAGCGGGAGGATTTACAGATACGCAGTATTTT	CASSLFPLAGGFTDTQYF
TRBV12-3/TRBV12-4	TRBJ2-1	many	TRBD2	TGTGCCAGCAGTGAACGGGAGGGCGAATACAATGAGCAGTTCTTC	CASSEREGEYNEQFF
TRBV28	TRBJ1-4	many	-	TGTGCCAGCAGTTTAAGCCCGGGTTATGAAAAACTGTTTTTT	CASSLSPGYEKLFF
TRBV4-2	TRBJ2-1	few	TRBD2	TGTGCCAGCAGCCCACGTATAGCGGGAGAGGTACGGGAGCAGTTCTTC	CASSPRIAGEVREQFF
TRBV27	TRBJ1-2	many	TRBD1	TGTGCCAGCAGTTTGCCTACAGGGGGTGTCTATGGCTACACCTTC	CASSLPTGGVYGYTF
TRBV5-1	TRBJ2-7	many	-	TGCGCCAGCAGCTTGTTTGGCTTCTCGAGCAACGAGCAGTACTTC	CASSLFGFSSNEQYF
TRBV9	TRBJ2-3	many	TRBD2	TGTGCCACGTCTAGCGGGCACACAGATACGCAGTATTTT	CATSSGHTDTQYF
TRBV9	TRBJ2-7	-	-	TGTGCCAGCAGCGCAGGACGGATCTGCGAGCAGTACTTC	CASSAGRICEQYF
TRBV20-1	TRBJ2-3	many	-	TGCAGTGCTAGGGGACAAGTTTCTAGCACAGATACGCAGTATTTT	CSARGQVSSTDTQYF
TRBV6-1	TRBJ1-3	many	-	TGTGCCAGCACCCACACAGATCAGAGAAACACCATATATTTT	CASTHTDQRNTIYF
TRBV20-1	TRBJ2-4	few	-	TGCAGTGCTAGCGAGGCCAAAAACATTCAGTACTTC	CSASEAKNIQYF
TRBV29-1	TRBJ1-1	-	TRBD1	TGCAGCGTTGCGACAGGGGGCCCTGAAGCTTTCTTT	CSVATGGPEAFF
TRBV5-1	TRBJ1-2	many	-	TGCGCCAGCAGTTTGGGCTATGGCTACACCTTC	CASSLGYGYTF
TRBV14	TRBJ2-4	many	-	TGTGCCAGCAGCCAAGGATCGTTGGAGGACATTCAGTACTTC	CASSQGSLEDIQYF
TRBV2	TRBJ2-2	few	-	TGTGCCAGCAGCGCCACAGGCTTCACCGGGGAGCTGTTTTTT	CASSATGFTGELFF
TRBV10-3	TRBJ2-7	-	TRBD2	TGTGCCATAACAGCGGGAGGCACCTACGAGCAGTACTTC	CAITAGGTYEQYF
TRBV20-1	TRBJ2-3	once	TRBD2	TGCAGTGCTAGGGGTGGGACTAGGCCAGATACGCAGTATTTT	CSARGGTRPDTQYF
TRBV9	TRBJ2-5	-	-	TGTGCCAGCAGCGTAGCCCGAGGGATGGGAGAGACCCAGTACTTC	CASSVARGMGETQYF